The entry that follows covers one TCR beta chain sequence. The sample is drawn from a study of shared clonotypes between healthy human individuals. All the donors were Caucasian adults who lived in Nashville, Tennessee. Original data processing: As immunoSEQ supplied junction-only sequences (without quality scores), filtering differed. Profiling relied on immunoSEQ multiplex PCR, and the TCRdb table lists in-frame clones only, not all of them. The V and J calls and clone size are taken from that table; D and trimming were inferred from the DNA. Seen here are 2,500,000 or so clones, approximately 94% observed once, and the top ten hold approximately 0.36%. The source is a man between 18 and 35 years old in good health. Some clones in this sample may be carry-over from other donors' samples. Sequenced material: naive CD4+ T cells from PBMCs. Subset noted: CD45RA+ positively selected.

The CDR3 protein is CASSESLGGRSSYNEQFF. The CDR3 region has the DNA TGTGCCAGCAGTGAATCGCTTGGCGGGAGAAGCTCCTACAATGAGCAGTTCTTC. The chain uses TRBV25-1 and TRBJ2-1; 7 positions agree with TRBD2. Germline lookup yields CDR1 MGHDK and CDR2 SYGVNS. V gave up 1 base and J gave up 0 bases; unmatched junction bases: 9. This CDR3 region has 18 residues.